These 26 T cell receptor beta chains were all obtained from the same sample, sequenced in a study of OX40 agonist ivuxolimab in advanced cancers. The receptor library was made with the immunoSEQ multiplex PCR assay. TCRdb provides this immuneACCESS table in a form limited to in-frame rearrangements. Some clones are lacking; in checked studies, under half of them reflect an unresolved V gene, and why the rest are absent is not known. The sample records around 60,000 clones, more than 80% of which are singletons. The ten largest clones take up 1.5% to 2.5% of the sample. The specimen was CD4+ or CD8+ T cells sorted from blood, collected in a trial of the OX40 agonist ivuxolimab. These receptor sequences come from an adult with an advanced solid tumor such as melanoma, head and neck, liver or kidney cancer.

This clone was recorded a few times. The V call is TRBV5-1, the J call TRBJ2-1; D unclear. Germline lookup yields CDR1 SGHRS and CDR2 YFSETQ. V was pared by 2 bases and J by 6 bases, with 15 bases between. There are 15 residues in the CDR3. CDR3 region: CASSLESRLVNEQFF. DNA for the CDR3: TGCGCCAGCAGCTTAGAGTCCAGGTTGGTCAATGAGCAGTTCTTC.

The chain employs TRBV2 and TRBJ2-5; D possibly corresponds to TRBD1 (5 bases). CDR1 and CDR2 (germline): SNHLY, FYNNEI. The CDR3 is 14 residues long. V lost 6 bases to trimming and J lost 8 bases, with 19 bases between them. The CDR3 bases are TGTGCCAGCAGCGGCCAGGGTCCTCGTGAAACCCAGTACTTC. Translation gives CASSGQGPRETQYF.

The V and J genes are TRBV6-4 and TRBJ1-1, with a possible D match to TRBD1 (5 bases). The CDR3 is made up of 15 amino acids. Looked up from germline, CDR1 is MRHNA and CDR2 is SNTAGT. Trimming took off 7 bases at V and 3 bases at J, with 18 bases between the two ends. The CDR3 DNA is TGTGCCAGCATCGGGGGTCGCCCTGGGGACACTGAAGCTTTCTTT. Translated, it gives CASIGGRPGDTEAFF.

The chain carries TRBV4-3 and TRBJ1-4, with 11 nucleotides matching TRBD1. With 2 bases clipped from V and 8 bases from J, the junction kept 1 base outside the gene matches. Germline V gives CDR1 LGHNA, CDR2 YSLEER. This CDR3 contains 14 residues. The DNA for the CDR3 is TGCGCCAGCAGCCAATGGACAGGGGGCGAAAAACTGTTTTTT. It yields the protein CASSQWTGGEKLFF.

This rearrangement joins TRBV11-3 to TRBJ1-1; D is perhaps TRBD1 (6 bases). Germline V gene lookup returns CDR1 SGHNT and CDR2 YENEEA. The length of the CDR3 is 14 residues. Trimming took off 3 bases at V and 4 bases at J, with 12 bases between the two ends. The CDR3: CASSFSQGGTEAFF. The CDR3 region has the DNA TGTGCCAGCAGCTTTTCACAGGGCGGCACTGAAGCTTTCTTT.

This chain connects TRBV2 to TRBJ2-7; D gene ambiguous. The germline CDR1 and CDR2 sequences are SNHLY and FYNNEI. V was trimmed by 6 bases and J by 2 bases, leaving 14 bases between them. The CDR3 length is 14 residues. Written as DNA, the CDR3 is TGTGCCAGCAGCGAACAAAGGGTAACCTACGAGCAGTACTTC. Translation gives CASSEQRVTYEQYF.

The V and J genes are TRBV19 and TRBJ1-1, with 7 bases identical to TRBD1. The CDR3 spans 13 residues. The V gene end was trimmed by 9 bases and the J gene end by 4 bases; junction bases not matched to a gene: 8. Germline CDR1 and CDR2: LNHDA and SQIVND (reference sequence). For the CDR3, the DNA is TGTGCCAGCACCAACAGGGGCGGCACTGAAGCTTTCTTT. Its protein is CASTNRGGTEAFF.

The chain joins TRBV11-3 to TRBJ2-7, with 10 bases aligning to TRBD1. The V gene's germline CDR1 is SGHNT and CDR2 YENEEA. The CDR3 length is 14 residues. The V gene end was trimmed by 1 base and the J gene end by 7 bases; junction bases not matched to a gene: 4. CDR3 amino acids: CASSLGGTGAEQYF. The CDR3 coding sequence is TGTGCCAGCAGCTTAGGAGGGACAGGGGCTGAGCAGTACTTC.

V usage is TRBV5-4 and J usage is TRBJ1-1; D remains ambiguous. The CDR3 has 12 amino acids. V was pared by 2 bases and J by 7 bases, with 9 bases between. From germline, CDR1 is SGHNT and CDR2 YYREEE (reference sequence). The CDR3 sequence: CASSFTSGEAFF. The CDR3 DNA is TGTGCCAGCAGCTTCACTTCGGGTGAAGCTTTCTTT.

The rearrangement joins TRBV6-5 to TRBJ1-6; no reliable D call. Looked up from germline, CDR1 is MNHEY and CDR2 is SVGAGI. Trimming stripped 5 bases from V and 7 bases from J, with 9 bases between. This CDR3 spans 13 amino acids. CDR3 amino acids: CASSPRENSPLHF. CDR3 sequence (DNA): TGTGCCAGCAGTCCCCGGGAGAATTCACCCCTCCACTTT.

This chain links TRBV7-3 with TRBJ1-1, with D unresolved. The CDR3 spans 11 residues. The germline CDR1 and CDR2 sequences are SGHTA and FQGTGA. The ends were cut back, 5 bases at V and 5 bases at J, with 6 bases in the middle. The CDR3 sequence: CASSEGTEAFF. In nucleotides, the CDR3 is TGTGCCAGCAGCGAAGGAACTGAAGCTTTCTTT.

The genes are TRBV11-2 and TRBJ2-3; 7 positions match TRBD2. Trimming removed 4 bases from V and 9 bases from J; junction bases left unmatched: 13. The CDR3 extends over 15 amino acids. Germline V gives CDR1 SGHAT, CDR2 FQNNGV. The CDR3, as DNA: TGTGCCAGCAGCTCACATACCAACAGCGGGAAGACGCAGTATTTT. This translates into CASSSHTNSGKTQYF.

The chain joins TRBV9 to TRBJ2-1; 7 bases are a match to TRBD1. The CDR3 is 15 amino acids. Per germline, CDR1 SGDLS and CDR2 YYNGEE. V dropped 5 bases and J dropped 9; count of bases not matched to a gene: 14. Written as DNA, the CDR3 is TGTGCCAGCAGAGAGCAAAGACAGGGAAGGGTTGAGCAGTTCTTC. It translates to CASREQRQGRVEQFF.

This CDR3 reads CATSRGGGGQETQYF. CDR3 coding DNA: TGTGCCACCTCCCGGGGGGGAGGTGGTCAAGAGACCCAGTACTTC. J is TRBJ2-5 and V is TRBV18, with 8 bases matching TRBD2. Germline-derived CDR1 and CDR2 are KGHSH and LQKENI. This CDR3 region has 15 residues. The junction had 12 bases not matched to a gene; V was cut back by 10 bases and J by 2 bases.

The genes are TRBV7-9 and TRBJ2-3, with 10 bases aligning to TRBD2. This CDR3 is built from 16 residues. In germline, CDR1 is SEHNR, CDR2 FQNEAQ (reference sequence). V lost 5 bases and J lost 5; bases outside the gene matches: 10. The CDR3 nucleotides are TGTGCCAGCAGCCTGAGACTAGCGGGTATATTAGATACGCAGTATTTT. Its translation is CASSLRLAGILDTQYF.

This clone came up a few times. CDR3 nucleotides: TGTGCCAGCAGTGAATGGGGGCGGGGTGGCTACACCTTC. This codes for CASSEWGRGGYTF. V usage is TRBV2 and J usage is TRBJ1-2, with a possible D match to TRBD1 (6 bases). The CDR3 totals 13 residues. Germline-derived CDR1 and CDR2 are SNHLY and FYNNEI. Trimming removed 2 bases from V and 7 bases from J, with 11 bases in between.

The chain has TRBV27 and TRBJ2-5; D is uncertain. With the DNA end fitting TRBJ2-7 better, the J assignment may be wrong. The CDR3 is 14 amino acids. Germline CDR1 MNHEY, CDR2 SMNVEV (reference sequence). The CDR3 nucleotides are TGTGCCAGCAGTTTAGCCGCTAGCTCCTACGAGCAGTACTTC. This codes for CASSLAASSYEQYF.

The rearrangement links TRBV7-2 to TRBJ2-3; D gene ambiguous. Germline-derived CDR1 and CDR2 are SGHTA and FQGNSA. V was clipped by 4 bases and J by 6 bases, with 20 bases between them. The CDR3 loop spans 16 amino acids. In DNA, the CDR3 is TGTGCCAGCAGCTGGGCAAGCCCGGCTACGGTCGATACGCAGTATTTT. Translation: CASSWASPATVDTQYF.

This clone was seen a handful of times. The chain combines TRBV10-3 with TRBJ1-1; tentatively, D is TRBD1 (5 bases). There are 14 residues in the CDR3. Trimming shortened V by 2 bases and J by 4 bases, and 11 bases separated the two germline ends. Germline-derived CDR1 and CDR2 are ENHRY and SYGVKD. The CDR3 reads CAISEGDSVTEAFF. The CDR3 nucleotides read TGTGCCATCAGTGAGGGAGACAGCGTCACTGAAGCTTTCTTT.

This chain links TRBV10-3 with TRBJ2-5; no firm D call. With 3 bases removed from V and 6 bases from J, the gap between germline ends came to 11 bases. The length of the CDR3 is 13 residues. CDR1 and CDR2 (germline): ENHRY, SYGVKD. The CDR3 region has the DNA TGTGCCATCAGTGAAGAGGAGCTGAAGACCCAGTACTTC. It specifies CAISEEELKTQYF.

The gene calls are TRBV19 and TRBJ2-7, with TRBD1 matching over 7 bases. Germline assignment: CDR1 LNHDA and CDR2 SQIVND (reference sequence). Germline trimming cut 4 bases from V and 3 bases from J; bases unmatched to any gene: 3. This CDR3 is built from 13 residues. As DNA, the CDR3 is TGTGCCAGTAGTAAGCGGACAGGCTACGAGCAGTACGTC. It encodes CASSKRTGYEQYV.

In its sample, this clone was seen once. The rearrangement joins TRBV7-2 to TRBJ2-2; D ambiguous. This CDR3 has 14 amino acids. V lost 3 bases and J lost 5, with 10 bases in between. Germline V gene lookup returns CDR1 SGHTA and CDR2 FQGNSA. The CDR3 DNA is TGTGCCAGCAGCTTTCACTTGGATACCGGGGAGCTGTTTTTT. This translates into CASSFHLDTGELFF. Filled out from reference TRBV7-2 and TRBJ2-2, the complete variable domain reads GAGVSQSPSNKVTEKGKDVELRCDPISGHTALYWYRQSLGQGLEFLIYFQGNSAPDKSGLPSDRFSAERTGGSVSTLTIQRTQQEDSAVYLCASSFHLDTGELFFGEGSRLTVL.

This sequence joins TRBV4-3 and TRBJ2-2; 10 nucleotides match TRBD1. Unmatched junction bases numbered 9, after V lost 5 bases and J lost 3 bases. The V gene's germline CDR1 is LGHNA and CDR2 YSLEER. There are 17 residues in the CDR3. For the CDR3, the DNA is TGCGCCAGCAGCAGAAATTCCGGGACAGGGGACACCGGGGAGCTGTTTTTT. This encodes CASSRNSGTGDTGELFF.

CDR3 in amino acids: CASSLDPTGGEQYF. CDR3 DNA sequence: TGCGCCAGCAGCTTGGACCCGACAGGTGGCGAGCAGTACTTC. The chain carries TRBV5-1 and TRBJ2-5; D is perhaps TRBD1 (6 bases). The end of the DNA is better explained by TRBJ2-7, so the J call may be wrong. Germline V gene lookup returns CDR1 SGHRS and CDR2 YFSETQ. This CDR3 spans 14 amino acids.

The V call is TRBV27, the J call TRBJ2-7; 16 nucleotides line up with TRBD2. The CDR3 loop spans 17 amino acids. V gave up 5 bases and J gave up 6 bases; unmatched junction bases: 10. Germline V gene data show CDR1 as MNHEY and CDR2 as SMNVEV (reference sequence). The CDR3 is CASSAPSGLAGGREQYF. CDR3 sequence (DNA): TGTGCCAGCAGTGCTCCTTCGGGACTAGCGGGAGGGCGCGAGCAGTACTTC.

The V gene is TRBV5-6, the J gene TRBJ2-7; no firm D call. Per germline, CDR1 SGHDT and CDR2 YYEEEE. The V and J ends lost 4 bases and 3 bases respectively, with 11 bases between them. The CDR3 consists of 13 residues. CDR3 in amino acids: CASSPGVYYEQYV. The CDR3, as DNA: TGTGCCAGCAGCCCGGGTGTTTACTACGAGCAGTACGTC.